This T cell receptor beta chain was found in a study of CD8+CD57+ T cells in acquired aplastic anemia. Genomic DNA provided the template from which TCR beta VDJ and CDR3 profiles were obtained. Each CDR3 protein is one row after TCRdb ran MiXCR on the reads. The sample holds 170,000 or so distinct CDR3 sequences, about three fifths seen once. V dropped 5 bases and J dropped 3 bases, with 17 bases sitting between them. The CDR3 loop spans 16 amino acids. Germline values: CDR1 SEHNR, CDR2 FQNEAQ (reference sequence). Sequenced patients had shown CD8+CD57+ cell expansion by flow cytometry. This receptor was obtained from a human donor with aplastic anemia. The sequenced material came from sorted CD4+, CD8+, or CD8+CD57+ T cells (not recorded which) from PBMCs. The gene calls are TRBV7-9 and TRBJ2-1; the D call may be TRBD1 or TRBD2 (5 bases each). The CDR3 reads CASSVEGMEFYNEQFF. In DNA, the CDR3 is TGTGCCAGCAGCGTAGAGGGGATGGAGTTCTACAATGAGCAGTTCTTC.